One and the same sample provided the 20 T cell receptor beta chains below, sequenced in a study of T-cell memory formation after mild COVID-19. In TCRdb, the 5' RACE reads were re-called with MiXCR into one record per CDR3 protein. The sample yields roughly 160,000 distinct CDR3 sequences, 10% to 15% seen once. Sequencing was carried out using PBMCs or a T cell subset sorted from them (not recorded which). Receptor source: a young man who had mild COVID-19 (a few samples of this study predate the infection). Cell type and time point are not known.

V gene TRBV20-1 combines with J gene TRBJ1-5, with D maybe TRBD1 (5 bases). The V and J ends lost 4 bases and 6 bases respectively, with 10 bases between them. The CDR3 runs 12 residues. Per germline, CDR1 DFQATT and CDR2 SNEGSKA (reference sequence). The CDR3 DNA sequence: TGCAGTGCTAATTATCAGGGTCAGCCCCAGCATTTT. Amino acids: CSANYQGQPQHF.

This chain joins TRBV12-3 or TRBV12-4 and TRBJ2-2; no clear D. The CDR3 runs to 14 residues. The V end lost 3 bases, the J end lost 3 bases, and 8 bases lay between the germline ends. The chain's CDR3 is CASSFKWYTGELFF. The CDR3 DNA reads as TGTGCCAGCAGTTTTAAGTGGTACACCGGGGAGCTGTTTTTT.

As DNA, the CDR3 is TGTGCCAGCAGTGTGACTAGCGGGTCAGAGACCCAGTACTTC. Translating gives CASSVTSGSETQYF. The chain carries TRBV12-3 or TRBV12-4 and TRBJ2-5; 10 bases align to TRBD2. V dropped 5 bases and J dropped 4; count of bases not matched to a gene: 4. The CDR3 length is 14 residues.

Written as DNA, the CDR3 is TGCGCCAGCAGCTTGGCGGCCGCTCGGGGTAACTATGGCTACACCTTC. Translated: CASSLAAARGNYGYTF. The chain employs TRBV5-1 and TRBJ1-2, with D unclear. Germline assignment: CDR1 SGHRS and CDR2 YFSETQ. This CDR3 has 16 amino acids. The V gene lost 0 bases and the J gene lost 1 base, with 13 bases spanning the gap.

In this sample, this clonotype turned up a few times. CDR3 amino acids: CASSYVAGGRTEAFF. The CDR3, as DNA: TGTGCCAGCAGTTACGTTGCAGGGGGCAGGACTGAAGCTTTCTTT. The rearrangement joins TRBV6-5 to TRBJ1-1, with 8 positions matching TRBD1. Germline V gene sequence: CDR1 MNHEY, CDR2 SVGAGI. V was clipped by 2 bases and J by 5 bases; unmatched bases: 7. This CDR3 region has 15 residues.

In its sample, this clonotype was seen a few times. V usage is TRBV29-1 and J usage is TRBJ2-5; possibly TRBD2 for D (5 bases). With 8 bases removed from V and 2 bases from J, the gap between germline ends came to 18 bases. This CDR3 has 14 residues. Germline assignment: CDR1 SQVTM and CDR2 ANQGSEA. The CDR3 loop reads CSFQREPWQETQYF. DNA of the CDR3: TGCAGCTTTCAAAGGGAGCCCTGGCAAGAGACCCAGTACTTC.

The V and J genes are TRBV2 and TRBJ2-5; 9 bases fit TRBD2. CDR3 length: 12 residues. After removal of 9 bases from V and 5 bases from J, the junction contained 4 bases not matched to a gene. Germline lookup yields CDR1 SNHLY and CDR2 FYNNEI. Here the CDR3 DNA reads TGTGCCAGTTCTAGCGGGGCTGAGACCCAGTACTTC. Its translation: CASSSGAETQYF.

The genes are TRBV5-1 and TRBJ2-3, with D possibly being TRBD1 (6 bases). CDR3 length: 14 amino acids. Trimming stripped 4 bases from V and 0 bases from J, with 9 bases between. Germline CDR1 is SGHRS and CDR2 is YFSETQ. In DNA, the CDR3 is TGCGCCAGCAGCCCCGGGACAAGCACAGATACGCAGTATTTT. It yields the protein CASSPGTSTDTQYF.

V is TRBV4-1 and J is TRBJ2-3; the D is unclear. Germline CDR1 reads MGHRA; CDR2 reads YSYEKL. The CDR3 consists of 13 residues. Trimming took off 5 bases at V and 10 bases at J, with 16 bases between the two ends. The CDR3 DNA reads TGCGCCAGCAGCGATTTCTACCGCGGACCGCAGTATTTT. Residues: CASSDFYRGPQYF.

This clonotype turned up a few times. The chain couples TRBV6-5 to TRBJ1-5; maybe TRBD1 (6 bases). There are 15 residues in the CDR3. Germline CDR1 and CDR2: MNHEY and SVGAGI. Trimming removed 0 bases from V and 11 bases from J, with 17 bases in between. CDR3 region: CASSYSRGYGMTQHF. The CDR3 DNA sequence: TGTGCCAGCAGTTACTCCAGGGGTTACGGGATGACCCAGCATTTT.

The V and J genes are TRBV7-2 and TRBJ1-4; the match to TRBD1 covers 9 bases. Trimming at V came to 5 bases and at J to 10 bases, leaving 17 bases not matched to a gene. Germline values: CDR1 SGHTA, CDR2 FQGNSA. The CDR3 is 17 residues long. CDR3 bases: TGTGCCAGCAGCGGTAGAGGGACAGGGAGCCCCAGGGGAAAACTGTTTTTT. This sequence encodes CASSGRGTGSPRGKLFF.

The chain employs TRBV2 and TRBJ2-5; a possible D gene is TRBD1 (5 bases). The CDR3 consists of 13 residues. The ends were cut back, 7 bases at V and 1 base at J, with 10 bases in the middle. Germline V lookup: CDR1 SNHLY, CDR2 FYNNEI. The CDR3: CASIRQPQETQYF. CDR3 DNA: TGTGCCAGCATTAGACAGCCCCAAGAGACCCAGTACTTC.

The CDR3 DNA reads TGCGCCAGCAGCTTTAACGGACCGAGCTCCTACGAGCAGTACGTC. The encoded protein is CASSFNGPSSYEQYV. J is TRBJ2-7 and V is TRBV5-1; D is unresolved. Germline V gene data show CDR1 as SGHRS and CDR2 as YFSETQ. The ends were cut back, 2 bases at V and 0 bases at J, with 12 bases in the middle. CDR3 length: 15 amino acids.

V and J are TRBV11-2 and TRBJ2-5; tentative D call: TRBD2 (6 bases). Germline V gene sequence: CDR1 SGHAT, CDR2 FQNNGV. CDR3 length: 13 residues. Trimming stripped 5 bases from V and 10 bases from J, with 17 bases between. The CDR3 loop reads CASSLGTRRLQYF. The DNA of the CDR3 is TGTGCCAGCAGCCTTGGGACTCGAAGGCTCCAGTACTTC.

This sequence joins TRBV5-1 and TRBJ1-2, with D uncertain. CDR1 SGHRS and CDR2 YFSETQ come from the germline V gene. Trimming took 5 bases from V and 8 from J, leaving 19 bases between them. The CDR3 has 14 amino acids. CDR3 in amino acids: CASRDGRSRSGYTF. DNA for the CDR3: TGCGCCAGCAGGGACGGGAGGAGTCGGTCCGGCTACACCTTC.

The V and J genes are TRBV28 and TRBJ2-7, with D perhaps TRBD1 (6 bases). The CDR3 has 12 residues. Between the trimmed V and J ends, which lost 5 bases and 4 bases, there was a span of 9 bases. Germline V gene data show CDR1 as MDHEN and CDR2 as SYDVKM. The CDR3 DNA follows: TGTGCCAGCAGTAGCGGACAGTACGAGCAGTACGTC. It yields the protein CASSSGQYEQYV.

This clonotype has a handful of counts. The rearrangement uses TRBV7-2 and TRBJ1-2; D perhaps matches TRBD1 (5 bases). Trimming took off 7 bases at V and 5 bases at J, with 11 bases between the two ends. Germline V lookup: CDR1 SGHTA, CDR2 FQGNSA. The CDR3 covers 12 residues. CDR3 DNA sequence: TGTGCCAGCAAGGGGATCCGGTATGGCTACACCTTC. It encodes CASKGIRYGYTF.

The DNA of the CDR3 is TGTGCCAGCGGACTCCTGAGTAGCAATCAGCCCCAGCATTTT. This sequence encodes CASGLLSSNQPQHF. The chain couples TRBV28 to TRBJ1-5; D remains unclear. The germline CDR1 and CDR2 sequences are MDHEN and SYDVKM. The CDR3 spans 14 residues. V was trimmed by 8 bases and J by 0 bases, leaving 11 bases between them.

The V gene is TRBV6-2 or TRBV6-3, the J gene TRBJ2-2; possible D gene TRBD1, 5 bases. Per germline, CDR1 MNHEY and CDR2 SVGEGT. With 7 bases removed from V and 5 bases from J, the gap between germline ends came to 11 bases. CDR3 length: 13 residues. The CDR3 protein is CASNQGWTGELFF. The DNA for the CDR3 is TGTGCCAGCAATCAGGGCTGGACCGGGGAGCTGTTTTTT.

This chain connects TRBV7-9 to TRBJ1-2; TRBD1 might be the D (5 bases). With 1 base removed from V and 4 bases from J, the gap between germline ends came to 13 bases. The CDR3 sequence is 15 residues long. Germline V gene lookup returns CDR1 SEHNR and CDR2 FQNEAQ (reference sequence). The chain's CDR3 is CASSLVQGDGYGYTF. The CDR3, as DNA: TGTGCCAGCAGCTTAGTCCAGGGTGACGGCTATGGCTACACCTTC.